These 30 T cell receptor beta chains came from one sample sequenced in a study of Ad26.COV2.S vaccination and SARS-CoV-2 variants. The treatment is: roughly 20 received Ad26.COV2.S at low or high dose, single or two shots; a few received placebo; per-sample allocation not given. After the first vaccine or placebo injection, samples were drawn on day 63. Sequencing used immunoSEQ multiplex PCR; TCRdb keeps in-frame clones, though not all of them. The top ten clones hold 2.5% of a sample with 500,000 or so clones, roughly nine tenths of them seen once. Sequencing used peripheral blood, obtained in a trial of Ad26.COV2.S vaccine versus placebo. These receptors all come from a person between 18 and 65 years old who received the Ad26.COV2.S COVID-19 vaccine or a placebo.

The chain recombines TRBV6-5 with TRBJ1-1; 9 bases align to TRBD1. Germline CDR1 MNHEY, CDR2 SVGAGI. The trim removed 4 bases at V and 6 bases at J, leaving 9 bases unmatched. The CDR3 totals 15 residues. The CDR3 loop reads CASSLTGTGYSEAFF. The CDR3 coding sequence is TGTGCCAGCAGTTTGACCGGGACAGGGTACTCTGAAGCTTTCTTT.

This chain joins TRBV6-5 and TRBJ1-4; perhaps TRBD1 as D (5 bases). Germline lookup yields CDR1 MNHEY and CDR2 SVGAGI. Trimming removed 2 bases at V and 5 bases at J, with 15 bases between. CDR3 length equals 16 residues. The CDR3 is CASSYRIQGTNEKLFF. The CDR3 DNA sequence: TGTGCCAGCAGTTACCGGATCCAGGGTACGAATGAAAAACTGTTTTTT.

V is TRBV4-2 and J is TRBJ1-1; D not certain. CDR3 length: 13 residues. CDR1 is LGHNA and CDR2 is YNFKEQ in the germline V gene. Trimming left V 2 bases short and J 6 bases short, with 10 bases between. Here the CDR3 DNA reads TGTGCCAGCAGCCAACTCTCACGGGCTGAAGCTTTCTTT. Its translation is CASSQLSRAEAFF.

This rearrangement joins TRBV4-3 to TRBJ1-4, with 9 bases matching TRBD1. Trimming took 2 bases from V and 4 from J; bases not matched to a gene: 2. The CDR3 sequence is 15 residues long. Germline CDR1 is LGHNA and CDR2 is YSLEER. The CDR3 spells CASSQPGQGNEKLFF. The CDR3 coding sequence is TGCGCCAGCAGCCAACCGGGACAGGGTAATGAAAAACTGTTTTTT.

Here the CDR3 DNA reads TGTGCCAGTAGCCCTCCCGTGGGGGTTGGCGGAAACACCATATATTTT. Protein product: CASSPPVGVGGNTIYF. The chain is built from TRBV19 and TRBJ1-3; D perhaps matches TRBD1 (5 bases). The CDR3 totals 16 residues. Trimming removed 6 bases at V and 4 bases at J, with 19 bases between. Per the germline V gene, CDR1 is LNHDA and CDR2 is SQIVND (reference sequence).

The rearrangement uses TRBV12-3 or TRBV12-4 and TRBJ1-2, with D perhaps matching TRBD1 (6 bases). The CDR3 is 13 amino acids. The V gene lost 6 bases and the J gene lost 7 bases, with 15 bases spanning the gap. This CDR3 is CASSPWGAGGYTF. The CDR3 DNA reads as TGTGCCAGCAGCCCCTGGGGGGCGGGTGGCTACACCTTC.

The chain joins TRBV5-4 to TRBJ2-5; D is unclear. Germline CDR1 is SGHNT and CDR2 is YYREEE (reference sequence). This CDR3 has 13 amino acids. V was trimmed by 3 bases and J by 4 bases, leaving 10 bases between them. The CDR3 sequence is CASSSSNLETQYF. The DNA for the CDR3 is TGTGCCAGCAGCTCTTCAAACCTAGAGACCCAGTACTTC.

This chain joins TRBV28 and TRBJ2-5, with 10 bases that match TRBD1. V was clipped by 6 bases and J by 4 bases; unmatched bases: 8. CDR1 is MDHEN and CDR2 is SYDVKM in the germline V gene. The CDR3 consists of 15 residues. This CDR3 is CASRSPTGGAETQYF. CDR3 DNA sequence: TGTGCCAGCAGATCACCGACAGGGGGCGCAGAGACCCAGTACTTC.

V usage is TRBV6-6 and J usage is TRBJ1-5; 7 bases fit TRBD1. The germline gives CDR1 MNHNY, CDR2 SVGAGI (reference sequence). J lost 7 bases, V lost 2 bases, and 5 bases had no gene match. CDR3 size: 14 residues. The CDR3 region is CASSYDREDQPQHF. CDR3 coding DNA: TGTGCCAGCAGTTACGACAGGGAGGACCAGCCCCAGCATTTT.

This clone was detected once. The V call is TRBV5-6, the J call TRBJ2-2; D is uncertain. This CDR3 region has 14 residues. V was cut by 0 bases and J by 1 base, with 4 bases left in between. CDR1 and CDR2 from the germline V gene are SGHDT and YYEEEE. The CDR3 is CASSLVVNTGELFF. In DNA form, the CDR3 reads TGTGCCAGCAGCTTGGTAGTGAACACCGGGGAGCTGTTTTTT.

The genes are TRBV4-3 and TRBJ1-6; D gene uncertain. Germline V lookup: CDR1 LGHNA, CDR2 YSLEER. This CDR3 comprises 15 residues. With 1 base removed from V and 2 bases from J, the gap between germline ends came to 6 bases. DNA of the CDR3: TGCGCCAGCAGCCAAGTTGTTCCCTATAATTCACCCCTCCACTTT. Translating it yields CASSQVVPYNSPLHF.

This rearrangement joins TRBV11-3 to TRBJ2-1; 7 nucleotides match TRBD2. The CDR3 runs 16 residues. Trimming cost V 7 bases and J 7 bases; bases outside gene matches: 16. Germline V lookup: CDR1 SGHNT, CDR2 YENEEA. CDR3 coding DNA: TGTGCCAGCACCGGGGGGAGGGGCCACTACCTAAATGAGCAGTTCTTC. Protein: CASTGGRGHYLNEQFF.

V and J are TRBV24-1 and TRBJ2-2, with 8 bases that match TRBD1. The CDR3 is made up of 16 amino acids. The junction had 6 bases not matched to a gene; V was cut back by 1 base and J by 6 bases. Germline V lookup: CDR1 KGHDR, CDR2 SFDVKD. In DNA form, the CDR3 reads TGTGCCACCAGTGATTTATCCGAGACAGGGGCCGGGGAGCTGTTTTTT. Amino acid sequence: CATSDLSETGAGELFF.

Comments on this clone: The same CDR3 arises from other DNA sequences in this sample as well. The CDR3 sequence is CASSPGQGSEKLFF. The CDR3 DNA sequence: TGTGCCAGCTCACCCGGACAGGGAAGTGAAAAACTGTTTTTT. V and J are TRBV18 and TRBJ1-4; 8 nucleotides agree with TRBD1. CDR1 and CDR2 from the germline V gene are KGHSH and LQKENI. The CDR3 sequence is 14 residues long. The V segment lost 3 bases and the J segment 7 bases; nucleotides outside the gene matches: 4.

This chain connects TRBV5-1 to TRBJ2-2; either TRBD1 or TRBD2 may supply D (5 bases each). The CDR3 sequence is 14 residues long. Germline V gene data show CDR1 as SGHRS and CDR2 as YFSETQ. V lost 4 bases and J 8 bases, leaving 15 bases between the germline ends. As DNA, the CDR3 is TGCGCCAGCAGCGCAGGGTTCCGGGGAGGGGAGCTGTTTTTT. Amino acid sequence: CASSAGFRGGELFF.

The rearrangement joins TRBV24-1 to TRBJ2-6, with D perhaps being TRBD1 or TRBD2 (7 bases each). CDR3 length: 17 residues. Germline V gives CDR1 KGHDR, CDR2 SFDVKD. Trimming left V 4 bases short and J 1 base short, with 13 bases between. DNA of the CDR3: TGTGCCACCAGTGAGGGAGGGGGCCCGTCTGGGGCCAACGTCCTGACTTTC. Its translation is CATSEGGGPSGANVLTF.

This chain connects TRBV11-1 to TRBJ2-3; no reliable D call. V was shortened by 3 bases and J by 0 bases, with 7 bases between the two germline ends. Germline V gene lookup returns CDR1 SGHAT and CDR2 FQDESV (reference sequence). This CDR3 has 14 residues. DNA of the CDR3: TGTGCCAGCAGCTTGAGACTCAGCACAGATACGCAGTATTTT. Its translation: CASSLRLSTDTQYF. The entire variable domain, with the rest obtained from reference TRBV11-1 and TRBJ2-3, is as follows: EAEVAQSPRYKITEKSQAVAFWCDPISGHATLYWYRQILGQGPELLVQFQDESVVDDSQLPKDRFSAERLKGVDSTLKIQPAELGDSAMYLCASSLRLSTDTQYFGPGTRLTVL.

The rearrangement joins TRBV5-4 to TRBJ2-6; 7 bases line up with TRBD2. Germline V CDR1 and CDR2: SGHNT, YYREEE (reference sequence). The CDR3 contains 15 residues. V was pared by 4 bases and J by 2 bases, with 3 bases of the junction left unmatched. Written as DNA, the CDR3 is TGTGCCAGCAGCCCCCGGGAGGCTGGGGCCAACGTCCTGACTTTC. It specifies CASSPREAGANVLTF.

This clone has just one count. This rearrangement joins TRBV15 to TRBJ1-4; no definite D call. The CDR3 is 14 amino acids. Germline loops: CDR1 LNHNV, CDR2 YYDKDF (reference sequence). V gave up 0 bases and J gave up 2 bases, with 4 bases separating them. The CDR3 is CATSRDSTNEKLFF. DNA for the CDR3: TGTGCCACCAGCAGAGATTCCACTAATGAAAAACTGTTTTTT.

The sample holds a few counts of this clone. The rearrangement links TRBV29-1 to TRBJ1-3, with D hard to call. V was clipped by 8 bases and J by 3 bases, with 11 bases between them. The CDR3 consists of 12 residues. In germline, CDR1 is SQVTM, CDR2 ANQGSEA. The CDR3 bases are TGCAGCTTCCGATCGGGTGGAAACACCATATATTTT. As protein: CSFRSGGNTIYF. The variable domain in full, completed from reference TRBV29-1 and TRBJ1-3, reads SAVISQKPSRDICQRGTSLTIQCQVDSQVTMMFWYRQQPGQSLTLIATANQGSEATYESGFVIDKFPISRPNLTFSTLTVSNMSPEDSSIYLCSFRSGGNTIYFGEGSWLTVV.

V usage is TRBV10-3 and J usage is TRBJ2-4, with 11 bases fitting TRBD2. The germline CDR1 and CDR2 sequences are ENHRY and SYGVKD. V was clipped by 10 bases and J by 8 bases; unmatched bases: 7. The CDR3 runs to 13 residues. The CDR3 protein is CASTSGGMYIQYF. The DNA for the CDR3 is TGTGCCAGCACTAGCGGGGGAATGTACATTCAGTACTTC.

The J gene is TRBJ2-3, the V gene TRBV7-9; either TRBD1 or TRBD2 may supply D (5 bases each). Per germline, CDR1 SEHNR and CDR2 FQNEAQ (reference sequence). V was trimmed by 10 bases and J by 4 bases, leaving 15 bases between them. The CDR3 is 13 residues long. The CDR3 sequence is CAILGTHPDTQYF. The CDR3 DNA is TGTGCCATCCTAGGGACGCACCCAGATACGCAGTATTTT.

This clone was counted a few times. This chain links TRBV5-5 with TRBJ2-3; D unresolved. This CDR3 has 12 amino acids. Trimming took 1 base from V and 6 from J, leaving 6 bases between them. Looked up from germline, CDR1 is SGHKS and CDR2 is YYEKEE (reference sequence). CDR3 region: CASSLPSDTQYF. CDR3 nucleotide sequence: TGTGCCAGCAGCTTGCCGAGCGATACGCAGTATTTT.

This clone was seen a handful of times. The chain couples TRBV6-5 to TRBJ1-5; no definite D call. Germline CDR1 MNHEY, CDR2 SVGAGI. The CDR3 spans 13 residues. V lost 5 bases and J lost 4, with 9 bases in between. Written as DNA, the CDR3 is TGTGCCAGCAGTCACGACGGGAATCAGCCCCAGCATTTT. This sequence encodes CASSHDGNQPQHF.

The chain couples TRBV12-3 or TRBV12-4 to TRBJ2-4; D is undetermined. With 5 bases removed from V and 0 bases from J, the gap between germline ends came to 5 bases. The CDR3 consists of 13 residues. The CDR3 is CASSIIAKNIQYF. CDR3 DNA: TGTGCCAGCAGTATAATAGCCAAAAACATTCAGTACTTC.

The gene calls are TRBV7-3 and TRBJ2-1; TRBD2 might be the D (6 bases). Trimming left V 2 bases short and J 4 bases short, with 12 bases between. Germline CDR1 and CDR2: SGHTA and FQGTGA. The CDR3 sequence is 15 residues long. The DNA for the CDR3 is TGTGCCAGCAGCTTATTAGGAGGGCAGTACAATGAGCAGTTCTTC. It codes for CASSLLGGQYNEQFF.

The V and J genes are TRBV5-5 and TRBJ1-6; TRBD1 is a possible D gene (6 bases). The CDR3 has 16 residues. Per the germline V gene, CDR1 is SGHKS and CDR2 is YYEKEE (reference sequence). Trimming removed 2 bases at V and 6 bases at J, with 15 bases between. CDR3 loop: CASSLTGHVGNSPLHF. The CDR3 nucleotides are TGTGCCAGCAGCTTAACAGGGCATGTTGGTAATTCACCCCTCCACTTT.

This chain joins TRBV7-9 and TRBJ1-5, with a tentative D call TRBD1 (5 bases). The CDR3 spans 14 residues. Germline V gene lookup returns CDR1 SEHNR and CDR2 FQNEAQ (reference sequence). V dropped 5 bases and J dropped 10 bases, with 18 bases sitting between them. CDR3 bases: TGTGCCAGCAGCCCTGGGGGGGATAGGCCCCCCCAGCATTTT. Translating gives CASSPGGDRPPQHF.

The gene calls are TRBV28 and TRBJ1-5, with D perhaps matching TRBD1 (6 bases). V lost 8 bases and J 5 bases, leaving 13 bases between the germline ends. Per germline, CDR1 MDHEN and CDR2 SYDVKM. This CDR3 comprises 13 residues. The CDR3 loop is CASFLDSYQPQHF. The CDR3 nucleotides read TGTGCCAGCTTCCTGGACAGTTATCAGCCCCAGCATTTT.

This chain joins TRBV6-2 or TRBV6-3 and TRBJ1-2; the D gene is possibly TRBD1 (5 bases). The CDR3 has 14 amino acids. Deletions cut 5 bases from V and 1 base from J, with 11 bases between. Germline CDR1 MNHEY, CDR2 SVGEGT. This CDR3 reads CASSHLRVNYGYTF. The CDR3 coding sequence is TGTGCCAGCAGTCACCTCAGGGTTAACTATGGCTACACCTTC.